One and the same sample provided the 20 T cell receptor beta chains below, sequenced in a study of blood T cell repertoires in COVID-19. Using immunoSEQ multiplex PCR, the repertoire was profiled, and TCRdb retains in-frame clones only, with some absent. The sample has 250,000 to 300,000 clones, roughly nine tenths seen once. Source material: peripheral blood. These TCRs come from a woman aged 30 to 39 with COVID-19, enrolled during active disease.

The rearrangement uses TRBV30 and TRBJ1-1, with D unresolved. The CDR3 length is 19 residues. Germline lookup yields CDR1 GTSNPN and CDR2 SVGIG (reference sequence). The V end was cut by 0 bases, the J end by 0 bases, with 23 bases between. The CDR3 nucleotides read TGTGCCTGGAGTGTACTCATGTGGACTTCCTCGGGGATGAACACTGAAGCTTTCTTT. Its protein is CAWSVLMWTSSGMNTEAFF.

The chain employs TRBV6-5 and TRBJ2-7; D tentatively fits TRBD1 or TRBD2 (5 bases each). Germline CDR1 and CDR2: MNHEY and SVGAGI. The CDR3 runs 13 residues. Trimming stripped 6 bases from V and 2 bases from J, with 11 bases between. CDR3 residues: CASRYGAAYEQYF. As DNA, the CDR3 is TGTGCCAGCAGATACGGGGCGGCCTACGAGCAGTACTTC.

This sequence joins TRBV7-8 and TRBJ2-2; TRBD2 aligns across 16 bases. This CDR3 spans 21 amino acids. The V segment lost 5 bases and the J segment 5 bases; nucleotides outside the gene matches: 17. The germline gives CDR1 SGHVS, CDR2 FQNEAQ. The chain's CDR3 is CASSPRRGTSGGAGRTGELFF. In DNA form, the CDR3 reads TGTGCCAGCAGCCCAAGACGTGGGACTAGCGGGGGGGCCGGGCGGACCGGGGAGCTGTTTTTT.

The table lists this clone with a count of one. This rearrangement joins TRBV18 to TRBJ1-6; the D gene is possibly TRBD1 (5 bases). CDR3 length: 14 amino acids. The V and J ends lost 6 bases and 8 bases respectively, with 14 bases between them. The V gene's germline CDR1 is KGHSH and CDR2 LQKENI. The CDR3 DNA sequence: TGTGCCAGCTCTACCGGGGGAGACGATTCACCCCTCCACTTT. Residues: CASSTGGDDSPLHF.

This chain connects TRBV30 to TRBJ1-2; the D is unclear. Trimming took 5 bases from V and 8 from J, leaving 9 bases between them. Germline V CDR1 and CDR2: GTSNPN, SVGIG (reference sequence). The CDR3 totals 10 residues. This CDR3 reads CAWLDKGYTF. CDR3 sequence (DNA): TGTGCCTGGCTTGACAAGGGCTACACCTTC.

The chain combines TRBV27 with TRBJ2-3; 10 nucleotides line up with TRBD2. The CDR3 loop spans 17 amino acids. Germline V CDR1 and CDR2: MNHEY, SMNVEV (reference sequence). V lost 6 bases and J lost 3; bases outside the gene matches: 12. The CDR3 is CASSVERGGLRTDTQYF. CDR3 DNA: TGTGCCAGCAGCGTTGAGCGGGGGGGCCTTCGGACAGATACGCAGTATTTT.

The CDR3: CATSAPGETQYF. In nucleotides, the CDR3 is TGTGCCACCTCCGCACCGGGGGAGACCCAGTACTTC. V usage is TRBV24-1 and J usage is TRBJ2-5; TRBD2 might be the D (5 bases). Trimming stripped 9 bases from V and 5 bases from J, with 12 bases between. CDR3 length: 12 amino acids. Germline CDR1 KGHDR, CDR2 SFDVKD.

The J gene is TRBJ1-2, the V gene TRBV27; 11 bases fit TRBD1. The V segment lost 2 bases and the J segment 4 bases; nucleotides outside the gene matches: 3. This CDR3 is built from 15 residues. In germline, CDR1 is MNHEY, CDR2 SMNVEV (reference sequence). The CDR3 DNA follows: TGTGCCAGCAGTTTAAACGGACAGGGGGCCTATGGCTACACCTTC. Protein product: CASSLNGQGAYGYTF.

The chain is built from TRBV12-3 or TRBV12-4 and TRBJ2-2; D remains ambiguous. V was clipped by 0 bases and J by 5 bases, with 4 bases between them. The CDR3 is 13 amino acids. The CDR3 reads CASSLAVTGELFF. The CDR3 nucleotides read TGTGCCAGCAGTTTAGCCGTGACCGGGGAGCTGTTTTTT.

The sample holds one count of this clone. The chain uses TRBV28 and TRBJ2-1; 7 positions agree with TRBD1. V lost 3 bases, J lost 3 bases, and 5 bases stayed unmatched. The germline V gene has CDR1 MDHEN and CDR2 SYDVKM. The CDR3 has 15 residues. The CDR3 DNA is TGTGCCAGCAGTTTGTTGAGGGACAGCTACAATGAGCAGTTCTTC. Its translation is CASSLLRDSYNEQFF.

CDR3 residues: CASGIAQGAEAFF. CDR3 nucleotides: TGTGCCAGCGGGATCGCACAGGGTGCTGAAGCTTTCTTT. The chain employs TRBV6-4 and TRBJ1-1; tentative D call: TRBD1 (6 bases). Trimming stripped 8 bases from V and 6 bases from J, with 16 bases between. Germline CDR1 is MRHNA and CDR2 is SNTAGT. The CDR3 loop spans 13 amino acids.

The DNA of the CDR3 is TGTGCCAGCAGCGTATCAACAGATACGCAGTATTTT. Amino acid sequence: CASSVSTDTQYF. The chain links TRBV9 to TRBJ2-3; D not certain. The CDR3 length is 12 residues. Trimming shortened V by 1 base and J by 3 bases, and 3 bases separated the two germline ends. The germline gives CDR1 SGDLS, CDR2 YYNGEE.

This chain connects TRBV7-8 to TRBJ1-6, with TRBD1 matching over 7 bases. CDR3 length: 13 amino acids. In germline, CDR1 is SGHVS, CDR2 FQNEAQ. V shed 5 bases and J 9 bases; nucleotides not matched to a gene: 4. DNA of the CDR3: TGTGCCAGCAGCCGACAGGGTGGTTCACCCCTCCACTTT. As protein: CASSRQGGSPLHF.

V usage is TRBV7-9 and J usage is TRBJ2-5; 9 bases align to TRBD2. Losses at the gene ends were 1 base for V and 2 bases for J; bases not matched to a gene: 5. The germline V gene has CDR1 SEHNR and CDR2 FQNEAQ (reference sequence). This CDR3 is built from 16 residues. CDR3 DNA: TGTGCCAGCAGCTTAGAGGCCAGCGGGGGGCAAGAGACCCAGTACTTC. Protein sequence: CASSLEASGGQETQYF.

J is TRBJ2-5 and V is TRBV11-2; 15 bases align to TRBD2. Germline CDR1 is SGHAT and CDR2 is FQNNGV. The ends lost 5 bases at V and 5 bases at J; junction bases unmatched: 6. There are 16 residues in the CDR3. The CDR3 DNA reads TGTGCCAGCAGCCGGACTAGCGGGGGGGCCGCGGAGACCCAGTACTTC. Amino acid sequence: CASSRTSGGAAETQYF.

The rearrangement uses TRBV6-5 and TRBJ1-4; TRBD1 might be the D (5 bases). The V end was cut by 10 bases, the J end by 0 bases, with 6 bases between. Germline assignment: CDR1 MNHEY and CDR2 SVGAGI. CDR3 length: 12 amino acids. The CDR3 reads CATGTTNEKLFF. Here the CDR3 DNA reads TGTGCCACAGGGACAACTAATGAAAAACTGTTTTTT.

The CDR3 reads CASSYSPPSTDTQYF. In nucleotides, the CDR3 is TGTGCCAGCAGTTACTCTCCTCCTAGCACAGATACGCAGTATTTT. The chain carries TRBV6-5 and TRBJ2-3; unclear D gene. V dropped 0 bases and J dropped 0 bases, with 7 bases sitting between them. Per the germline V gene, CDR1 is MNHEY and CDR2 is SVGAGI. The CDR3 is made up of 15 amino acids.

V gene TRBV7-2 combines with J gene TRBJ1-5; D uncertain. Germline V gene lookup returns CDR1 SGHTA and CDR2 FQGNSA. Trimming shortened V by 6 bases and J by 7 bases, and 13 bases separated the two germline ends. The CDR3 has 13 amino acids. This CDR3 is CASSLRVYQPQHF. The CDR3 coding sequence is TGTGCCAGCAGTTTGAGGGTATACCAGCCCCAGCATTTT. Complete variable domain (other parts from reference TRBV7-2 and TRBJ1-5): GAGVSQSPSNKVTEKGKDVELRCDPISGHTALYWYRQSLGQGLEFLIYFQGNSAPDKSGLPSDRFSAERTGGSVSTLTIQRTQQEDSAVYLCASSLRVYQPQHFGDGTRLSIL.

This chain uses TRBV19 with TRBJ2-7; TRBD1 aligns across 10 bases. The CDR3 is 17 residues long. Germline CDR1 is LNHDA and CDR2 is SQIVND (reference sequence). Germline trimming cut 10 bases from V and 7 bases from J; bases unmatched to any gene: 22. CDR3 amino acids: CAITSRDRGARGGEQYF. CDR3 coding DNA: TGTGCCATAACCTCGCGGGACAGGGGAGCCCGGGGGGGAGAGCAGTACTTC. Looking up the rest from reference TRBV19 and TRBJ2-7 gives the full variable domain: DGGITQSPKYLFRKEGQNVTLSCEQNLNHDAMYWYRQDPGQGLRLIYYSQIVNDFQKGDIAEGYSVSREKKESFPLTVTSAQKNPTAFYLCAITSRDRGARGGEQYFGPGTRLTVT.

V and J are TRBV6-1 and TRBJ2-7; 8 positions match TRBD1. After removal of 3 bases from V and 2 bases from J, the junction contained 6 bases not matched to a gene. This CDR3 has 15 residues. Looked up from germline, CDR1 is MNHNS and CDR2 is SASEGT. The CDR3 region has the DNA TGTGCCAGCAGTGACACAGGGGGGCCCACCTACGAGCAGTACTTC. Translating gives CASSDTGGPTYEQYF.